The rows below give T cell receptor beta chains drawn from one sample of a study of response to subunit inactivated influenza vaccine. One entry per CDR3 protein results from TCRdb running MiXCR on the RT-PCR reads. Of around 570,000 distinct CDR3 sequences listed, approximately 7.6% were seen once; the top ten hold roughly 13%. The source material was PBMCs from blood, sampled around 25 months after vaccination. These receptors all stem from a man aged 45 to 75 who received an inactivated influenza vaccine. Both conserved end residues are part of each CDR3. The D gene is left open where the match is weak. The size entry is marked missing in some rows and otherwise reads once, few, many or a size class.

CASSLAGTEQYF,TGCGCCAGCAGCTTGGCCGGGACCGAGCAGTACTTC,many,TRBJ2-7,TRBV5-1,.
CAISESSRGDTQYF,TGTGCCATCAGTGAAAGCTCGCGAGGAGATACGCAGTATTTT,few,TRBJ2-3,TRBV10-3,.
CASSLEGRGTGELFF,TGCGCCAGCAGCTTGGAAGGGAGAGGCACCGGGGAGCTGTTTTTT,.,TRBJ2-2,TRBV5-1,.
CASSYTQTGFGTDTQYF,TGTGCCAGCAGTTACACCCAGACAGGGTTTGGCACAGATACGCAGTATTTT,few,TRBJ2-3,TRBV6-5,TRBD1
CASSQWGGNTEAFF,TGTGCCAGCAGCCAGTGGGGGGGAAACACTGAAGCTTTCTTT,few,TRBJ1-1,TRBV3-1,.
CASSEWGSGESYNEQFF,TGTGCCAGCAGTGAATGGGGTTCGGGGGAGTCATACAATGAGCAGTTCTTC,few,TRBJ2-1,TRBV25-1,.
CASSVGQHSGANVLTF,TGTGCCAGCAGCGTGGGCCAACACTCTGGGGCCAACGTCCTGACTTTC,once,TRBJ2-6,TRBV7-2,.
CASSLASGDGDNEKLFF,TGCGCCAGCAGCTTGGCCTCGGGCGACGGGGATAATGAAAAACTGTTTTTT,few,TRBJ1-4,TRBV5-1,.
CASSSGLGEWETQYF,TGTGCCAGCAGCTCGGGACTAGGGGAATGGGAGACCCAGTACTTC,few,TRBJ2-5,TRBV14,TRBD2
CASSPGQANSPLHF,TGTGCCAGCAGCCCGGGACAGGCGAATTCACCCCTCCACTTT,few,TRBJ1-6,TRBV12-3/TRBV12-4,TRBD1
CASSGTGYRNEQYF,TGTGCCAGCAGTGGGACAGGGTACAGGAACGAGCAGTACTTC,many,TRBJ2-7,TRBV6-1,TRBD1
CASSLGTSGSQFYNEQFF,TGTGCCAGCAGTCTCGGGACTAGCGGGAGTCAATTTTACAATGAGCAGTTCTTC,few,TRBJ2-1,TRBV6-2/TRBV6-3,TRBD2
CAWSVRGPLNTEAFF,TGTGCCTGGAGTGTTCGAGGGCCCTTGAACACTGAAGCTTTCTTT,few,TRBJ1-1,TRBV30,.
CASSQTLNRDHEQYF,TGTGCCAGCAGCCAAACATTGAACAGGGACCACGAGCAGTACTTC,many,TRBJ2-7,TRBV4-2,.
CAIAGAGGEQYF,TGTGCCATCGCAGGGGCGGGGGGCGAGCAGTACTTC,few,TRBJ2-7,TRBV10-3,TRBD2
CASSSGLPGADTQYF,TGTGCCAGCAGCTCGGGACTCCCCGGCGCAGATACGCAGTATTTT,.,TRBJ2-3,TRBV11-3,.
CASSRLTGTVSTDTQYF,TGCGCCAGCAGCCGGCTAACCGGGACAGTTAGCACAGATACGCAGTATTTT,.,TRBJ2-3,TRBV4-1,TRBD1
CASSRPNRDNYGYTF,TGTGCCAGCAGTCGACCAAACAGGGATAACTATGGCTACACCTTC,few,TRBJ1-2,TRBV6-2/TRBV6-3,.
CASSPGQNQETQYF,TGCGCCAGCAGCCCGGGACAGAACCAAGAGACCCAGTACTTC,many,TRBJ2-5,TRBV5-1,TRBD1
CASRQAGTEAFF,TGTGCCAGCAGACAGGCTGGGACTGAAGCTTTCTTT,.,TRBJ1-1,TRBV6-6,.
CSARNGGSNQPQHF,TGCAGTGCTAGAAATGGCGGTAGCAATCAGCCCCAGCATTTT,.,TRBJ1-5,TRBV20-1,.
CARGGQGYEQYF,TGTGCCAGGGGGGGACAGGGGTACGAGCAGTACTTC,.,TRBJ2-7,TRBV2,TRBD1
CASSLAGAHEQYF,TGTGCCAGCAGTCTAGCGGGGGCACACGAGCAGTACTTC,many,TRBJ2-7,TRBV12-3/TRBV12-4,TRBD2
CASSRLGTSGNNEQFF,TGTGCCAGCAGCCGATTGGGGACTAGCGGGAACAATGAGCAGTTCTTC,many,TRBJ2-1,TRBV4-2,TRBD2
CSAGSSRPGETQYF,TGCAGTGCTGGCTCATCGCGGCCCGGGGAGACCCAGTACTTC,.,TRBJ2-5,TRBV20-1,.
CASSLERRPGNDEQFF,TGTGCCAGCAGCCTAGAACGGCGGCCCGGAAACGATGAGCAGTTCTTC,few,TRBJ2-1,TRBV28,.
CASSSSGYEQYF,.,.,TRBJ2-7,TRBV6-6,.
CASSQAGTSGYEQYF,TGTGCCAGCAGCCAAGCCGGGACTAGCGGATACGAGCAGTACTTC,.,TRBJ2-7,TRBV4-2,TRBD2
CASSWRDETDTQYF,TGTGCCAGCAGTTGGAGGGATGAGACAGATACGCAGTATTTT,few,TRBJ2-3,TRBV27,.
CASRPGTGGNRANYGYTF,TGCGCCAGCAGACCCGGGACAGGGGGAAACCGAGCTAACTATGGCTACACCTTC,few,TRBJ1-2,TRBV5-1,TRBD1
CASSADQDPNEKLFF,TGTGCCAGCAGCGCAGATCAGGACCCCAATGAAAAACTGTTTTTT,many,TRBJ1-4,TRBV9,.
CASSQPDGGGTEAFF,TGTGCCAGCAGCCAACCCGACGGAGGGGGGACTGAAGCTTTCTTT,few,TRBJ1-1,TRBV4-2,.
CASSPGTAFTDTQYF,TGTGCCAGCAGCCCTGGGACAGCTTTCACAGATACGCAGTATTTT,many,TRBJ2-3,TRBV11-2,TRBD1
CASRQGARETQYF,TGCGCCAGCAGGCAGGGGGCGCGGGAGACCCAGTACTTC,few,TRBJ2-5,TRBV5-1,TRBD1
CASSQVRTSGRSSYNEQFF,TGCGCCAGCAGCCAAGTAAGGACTAGCGGGAGAAGCTCCTACAATGAGCAGTTCTTC,.,TRBJ2-1,TRBV4-3,TRBD2
CASSLDPGRETQYF,TGTGCCAGCAGCTTAGATCCCGGGAGAGAGACCCAGTACTTC,many,TRBJ2-5,TRBV7-2,.
CSAEAPGLAGPGGYNEQFF,TGCAGTGCCGAAGCCCCGGGATTAGCGGGGCCGGGGGGCTACAATGAGCAGTTCTTC,.,TRBJ2-1,TRBV20-1,TRBD2